The clone carrying this T cell receptor beta chain occurred a few times. Its target is unknown. Profiling relied on immunoSEQ multiplex PCR, and the TCRdb table lists in-frame clones only, not all of them. The sample records roughly 100,000 clones, 70% to 90% being singletons. The J segment lost 4 bases and the V segment lost 0 bases, leaving 6 bases of the junction unmatched. CDR1 is SGDLS, CDR2 YYNGEE, per germline. This CDR3 comprises 15 residues. This specimen belongs to a study of T cell responses to AZD1222 COVID-19 vaccine. Study-level background: Recipients boosted at about 4 weeks or about 12 weeks are pooled. Study results and caveats: Two AZD1222 administrations were followed by greater Spike-specific TCR breadth and depth.

The source was peripheral blood, collected on day 0 of AZD1222 vaccination. This receptor was taken from an adult in good health. V is TRBV9 and J is TRBJ1-2; 7 bases map to TRBD1. The CDR3 DNA is TGTGCCAGCAGCGTAGGAGCAGGGACAGTCTATGGCTACACCTTC. Protein sequence: CASSVGAGTVYGYTF.